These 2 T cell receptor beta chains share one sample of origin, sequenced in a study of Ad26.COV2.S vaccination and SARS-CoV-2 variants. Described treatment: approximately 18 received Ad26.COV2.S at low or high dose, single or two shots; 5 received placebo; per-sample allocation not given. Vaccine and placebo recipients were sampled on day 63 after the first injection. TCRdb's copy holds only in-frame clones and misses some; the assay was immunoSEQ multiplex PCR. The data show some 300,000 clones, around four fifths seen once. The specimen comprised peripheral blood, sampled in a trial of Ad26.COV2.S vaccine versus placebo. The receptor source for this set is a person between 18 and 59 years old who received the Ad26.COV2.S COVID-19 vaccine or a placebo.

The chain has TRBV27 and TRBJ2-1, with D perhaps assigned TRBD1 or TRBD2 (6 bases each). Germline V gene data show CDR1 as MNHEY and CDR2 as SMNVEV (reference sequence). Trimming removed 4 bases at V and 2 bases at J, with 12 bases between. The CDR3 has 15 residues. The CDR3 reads CASSSEGGPYNEQFF. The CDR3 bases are TGTGCCAGCAGTTCAGAGGGGGGCCCCTACAATGAGCAGTTCTTC.

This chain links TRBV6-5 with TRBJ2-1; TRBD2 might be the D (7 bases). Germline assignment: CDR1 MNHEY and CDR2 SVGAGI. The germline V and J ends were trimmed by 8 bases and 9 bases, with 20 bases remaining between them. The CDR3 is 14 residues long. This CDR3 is CASGKGGSATEQFF. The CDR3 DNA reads TGTGCCAGCGGAAAGGGGGGGTCTGCCACTGAGCAGTTCTTC.